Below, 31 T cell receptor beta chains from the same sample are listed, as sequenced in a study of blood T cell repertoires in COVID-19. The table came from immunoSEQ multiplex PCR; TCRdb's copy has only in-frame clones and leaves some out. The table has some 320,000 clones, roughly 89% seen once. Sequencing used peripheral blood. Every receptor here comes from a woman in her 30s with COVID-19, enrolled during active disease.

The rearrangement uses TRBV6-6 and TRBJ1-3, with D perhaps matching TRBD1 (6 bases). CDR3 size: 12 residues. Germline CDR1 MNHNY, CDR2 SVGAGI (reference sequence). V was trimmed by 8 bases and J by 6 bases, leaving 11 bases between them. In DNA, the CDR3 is TGTGCCAGCCGGGGGGCCGAAAACACCATATATTTT. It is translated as CASRGAENTIYF.

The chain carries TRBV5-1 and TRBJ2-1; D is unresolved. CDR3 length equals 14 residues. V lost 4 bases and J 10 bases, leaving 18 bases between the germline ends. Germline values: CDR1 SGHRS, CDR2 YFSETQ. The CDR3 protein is CASSPFPGHNEQFF. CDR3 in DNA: TGCGCCAGCAGCCCCTTCCCGGGTCATAACGAGCAGTTCTTC.

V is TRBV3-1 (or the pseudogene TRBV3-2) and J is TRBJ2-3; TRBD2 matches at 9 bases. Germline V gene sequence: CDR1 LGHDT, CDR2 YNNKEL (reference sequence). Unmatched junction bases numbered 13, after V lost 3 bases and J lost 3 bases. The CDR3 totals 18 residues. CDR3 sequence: CASSHRRNSGGETDTQYF. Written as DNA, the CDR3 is TGTGCCAGCAGCCACCGTAGGAATAGCGGGGGAGAAACAGATACGCAGTATTTT.

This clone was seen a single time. The chain's CDR3 is CASSQDSGWTGNGYTF. CDR3 coding DNA: TGCGCCAGCAGCCAAGACTCAGGCTGGACAGGGAATGGCTACACCTTC. The chain recombines TRBV4-1 with TRBJ1-2; 8 nucleotides match TRBD1. Germline CDR1 MGHRA, CDR2 YSYEKL. CDR3 length: 16 residues. V dropped 0 bases and J dropped 6; count of bases not matched to a gene: 9.

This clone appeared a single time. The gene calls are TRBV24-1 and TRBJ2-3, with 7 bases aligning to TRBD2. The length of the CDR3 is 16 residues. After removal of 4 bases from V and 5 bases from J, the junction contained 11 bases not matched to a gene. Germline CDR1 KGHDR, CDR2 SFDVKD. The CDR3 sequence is CATSETKRGWRDTQYF. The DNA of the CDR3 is TGTGCCACCAGTGAGACTAAGCGGGGATGGAGAGATACGCAGTATTTT.

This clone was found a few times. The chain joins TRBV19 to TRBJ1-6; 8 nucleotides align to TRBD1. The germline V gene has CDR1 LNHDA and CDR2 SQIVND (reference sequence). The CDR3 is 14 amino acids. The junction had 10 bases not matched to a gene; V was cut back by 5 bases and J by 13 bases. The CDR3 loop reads CASSGGQATTPLHF. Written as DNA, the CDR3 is TGTGCCAGTAGTGGGGGACAGGCCACGACTCCCCTCCACTTT.

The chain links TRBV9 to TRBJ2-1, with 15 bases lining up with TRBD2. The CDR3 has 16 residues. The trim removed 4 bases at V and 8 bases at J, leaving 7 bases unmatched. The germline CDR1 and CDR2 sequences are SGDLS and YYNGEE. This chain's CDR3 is CASSRGTSGGWDEQFF. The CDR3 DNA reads TGTGCCAGCAGCCGAGGGACTAGCGGGGGGTGGGATGAGCAGTTCTTC.

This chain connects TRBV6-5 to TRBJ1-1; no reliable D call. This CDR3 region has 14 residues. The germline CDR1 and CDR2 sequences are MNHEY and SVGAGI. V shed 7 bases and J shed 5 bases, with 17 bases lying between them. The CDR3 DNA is TGTGCCAGCATCGACTTTAAGTCGGGGACTGAAGCTTTCTTT. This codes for CASIDFKSGTEAFF.

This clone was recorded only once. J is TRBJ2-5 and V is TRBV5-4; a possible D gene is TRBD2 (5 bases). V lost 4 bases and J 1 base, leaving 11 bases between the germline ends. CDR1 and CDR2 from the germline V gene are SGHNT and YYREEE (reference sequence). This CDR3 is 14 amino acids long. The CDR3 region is CASSPEASQETQYF. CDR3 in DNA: TGTGCCAGCAGCCCGGAGGCCAGCCAAGAGACCCAGTACTTC.

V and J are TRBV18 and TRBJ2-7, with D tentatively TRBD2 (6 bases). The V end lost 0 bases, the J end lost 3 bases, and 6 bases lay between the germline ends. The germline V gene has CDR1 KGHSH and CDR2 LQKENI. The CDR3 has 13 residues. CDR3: CASSPPGGYEQYF. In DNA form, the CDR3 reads TGTGCCAGCTCACCACCGGGAGGCTACGAGCAGTACTTC.

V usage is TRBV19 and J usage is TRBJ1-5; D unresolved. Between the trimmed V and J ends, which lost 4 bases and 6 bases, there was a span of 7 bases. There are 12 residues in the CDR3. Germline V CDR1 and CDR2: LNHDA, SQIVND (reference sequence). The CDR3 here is CASSTAGQPQHF. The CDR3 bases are TGTGCCAGTAGTACCGCAGGTCAGCCCCAGCATTTT.

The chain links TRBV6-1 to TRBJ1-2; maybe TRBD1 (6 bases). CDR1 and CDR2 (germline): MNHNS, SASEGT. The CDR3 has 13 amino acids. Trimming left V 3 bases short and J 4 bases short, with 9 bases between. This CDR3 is CASSDTGSYGYTF. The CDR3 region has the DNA TGTGCCAGCAGTGATACAGGGAGCTATGGCTACACCTTC.

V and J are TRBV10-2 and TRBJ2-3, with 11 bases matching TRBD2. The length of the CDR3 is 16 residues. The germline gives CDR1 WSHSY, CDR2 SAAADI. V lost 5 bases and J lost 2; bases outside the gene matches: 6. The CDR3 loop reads CASSWLSGGATDTQYF. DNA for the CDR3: TGCGCCAGCAGTTGGCTTAGCGGGGGGGCCACAGATACGCAGTATTTT.

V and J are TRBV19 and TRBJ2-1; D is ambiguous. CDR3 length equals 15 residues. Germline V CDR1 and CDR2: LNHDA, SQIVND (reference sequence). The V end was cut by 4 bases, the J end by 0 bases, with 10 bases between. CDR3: CASSTSTGSYNEQFF. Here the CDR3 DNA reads TGTGCCAGTAGTACGTCGACTGGCTCCTACAATGAGCAGTTCTTC.

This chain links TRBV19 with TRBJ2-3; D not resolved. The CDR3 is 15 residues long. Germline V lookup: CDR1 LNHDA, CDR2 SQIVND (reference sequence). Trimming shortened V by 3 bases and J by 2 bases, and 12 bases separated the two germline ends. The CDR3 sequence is CASSMGDFLTDTQYF. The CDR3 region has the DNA TGTGCCAGTAGTATGGGTGACTTCCTCACAGATACGCAGTATTTT.

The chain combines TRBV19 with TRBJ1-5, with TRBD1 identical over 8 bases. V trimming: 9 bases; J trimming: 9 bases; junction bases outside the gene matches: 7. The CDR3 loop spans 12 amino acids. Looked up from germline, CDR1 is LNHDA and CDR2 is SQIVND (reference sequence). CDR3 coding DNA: TGTGCCAGCGGACAGGGTAGTTTGCCCCAGCATTTT. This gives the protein CASGQGSLPQHF.

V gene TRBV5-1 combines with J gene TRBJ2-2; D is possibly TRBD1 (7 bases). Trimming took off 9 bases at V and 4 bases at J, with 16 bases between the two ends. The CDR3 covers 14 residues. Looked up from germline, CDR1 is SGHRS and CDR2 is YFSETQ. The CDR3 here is CATRPGGLTGELFF. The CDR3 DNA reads TGCGCCACCCGTCCAGGGGGGCTCACCGGGGAGCTGTTTTTT.

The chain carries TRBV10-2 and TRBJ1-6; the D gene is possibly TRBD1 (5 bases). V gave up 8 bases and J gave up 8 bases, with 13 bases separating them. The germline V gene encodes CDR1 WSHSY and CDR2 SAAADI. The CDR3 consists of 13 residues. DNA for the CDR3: TGCGCCAGCCTTGTGGGGGGGGATTCACCCCTCCACTTT. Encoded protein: CASLVGGDSPLHF.

The CDR3 is CASSGGHTDTQYF. CDR3 DNA: TGTGCCAGTAGTGGGGGACACACAGATACGCAGTATTTT. This rearrangement joins TRBV19 to TRBJ2-3, with D possibly TRBD1 on 6 matching bases. In germline, CDR1 is LNHDA, CDR2 SQIVND (reference sequence). V was trimmed by 5 bases and J by 2 bases, leaving 8 bases between them. The CDR3 consists of 13 residues.

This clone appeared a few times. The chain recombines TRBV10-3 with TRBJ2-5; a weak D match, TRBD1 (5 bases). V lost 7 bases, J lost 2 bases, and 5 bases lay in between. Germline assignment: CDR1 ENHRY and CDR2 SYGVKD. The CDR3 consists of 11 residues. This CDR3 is CAIKGQETQYF. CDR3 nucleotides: TGTGCCATCAAGGGGCAAGAGACCCAGTACTTC.

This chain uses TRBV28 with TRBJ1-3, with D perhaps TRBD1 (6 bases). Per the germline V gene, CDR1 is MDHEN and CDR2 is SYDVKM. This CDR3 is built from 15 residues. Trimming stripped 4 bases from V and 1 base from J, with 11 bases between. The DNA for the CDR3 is TGTGCCAGCAGTTCAGGGACAACTTCTGGAAACACCATATATTTT. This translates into CASSSGTTSGNTIYF.

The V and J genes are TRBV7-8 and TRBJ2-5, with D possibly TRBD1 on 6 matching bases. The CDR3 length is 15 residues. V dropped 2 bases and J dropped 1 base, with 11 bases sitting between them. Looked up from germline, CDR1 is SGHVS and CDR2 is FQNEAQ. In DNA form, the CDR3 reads TGTGCCAGCAGCTTAAAGAGGACAGCCCAAGAGACCCAGTACTTC. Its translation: CASSLKRTAQETQYF.

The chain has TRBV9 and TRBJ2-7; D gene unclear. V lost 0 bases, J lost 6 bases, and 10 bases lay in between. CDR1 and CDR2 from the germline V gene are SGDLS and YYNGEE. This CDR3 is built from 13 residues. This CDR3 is CASSVDAAPEQYF. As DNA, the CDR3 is TGTGCCAGCAGCGTAGATGCGGCCCCCGAGCAGTACTTC.

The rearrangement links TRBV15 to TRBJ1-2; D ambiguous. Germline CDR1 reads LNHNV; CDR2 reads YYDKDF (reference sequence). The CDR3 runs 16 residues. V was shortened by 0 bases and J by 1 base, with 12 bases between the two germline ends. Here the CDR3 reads CATSRDAQTFNYGYTF. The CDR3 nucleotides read TGTGCCACCAGCAGAGATGCCCAAACTTTTAACTATGGCTACACCTTC.

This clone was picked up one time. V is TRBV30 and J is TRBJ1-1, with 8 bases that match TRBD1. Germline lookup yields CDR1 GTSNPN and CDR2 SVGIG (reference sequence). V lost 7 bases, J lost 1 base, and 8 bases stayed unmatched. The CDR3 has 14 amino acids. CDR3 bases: TGTGCCTCTCACCCCGGGACAGGGAACACTGAAGCTTTCTTT. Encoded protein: CASHPGTGNTEAFF.

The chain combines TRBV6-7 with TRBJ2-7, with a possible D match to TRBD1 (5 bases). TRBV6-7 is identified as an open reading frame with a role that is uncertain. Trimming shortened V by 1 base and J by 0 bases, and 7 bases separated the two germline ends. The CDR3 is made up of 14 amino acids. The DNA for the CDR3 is TGTGCCAGCAGTTACTGGGGCAGCTCCTACGAGCAGTACTTC. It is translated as CASSYWGSSYEQYF.

CDR3 sequence: CASSWTGPYEQYF. The CDR3 DNA reads as TGTGCCAGCAGTTGGACAGGGCCCTACGAGCAGTACTTC. The rearrangement links TRBV2 to TRBJ2-7; 8 positions match TRBD1. This CDR3 contains 13 residues. Germline lookup yields CDR1 SNHLY and CDR2 FYNNEI. V lost 5 bases and J lost 2; bases outside the gene matches: 2. Using reference TRBV2 and TRBJ2-7 for the parts outside the CDR3, the full variable domain is EPEVTQTPSHQVTQMGQEVILRCVPISNHLYFYWYRQILGQKVEFLVSFYNNEISEKSEIFDDQFSVERPDGSNFTLKIRSTKLEDSAMYFCASSWTGPYEQYFGPGTRLTVT.

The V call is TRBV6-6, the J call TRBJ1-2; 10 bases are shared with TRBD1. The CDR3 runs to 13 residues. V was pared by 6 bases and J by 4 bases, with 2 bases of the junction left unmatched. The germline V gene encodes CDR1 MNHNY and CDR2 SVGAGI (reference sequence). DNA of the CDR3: TGTGCCAGCAGGTGGACAGGGGGCTATGGCTACACCTTC. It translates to CASRWTGGYGYTF.

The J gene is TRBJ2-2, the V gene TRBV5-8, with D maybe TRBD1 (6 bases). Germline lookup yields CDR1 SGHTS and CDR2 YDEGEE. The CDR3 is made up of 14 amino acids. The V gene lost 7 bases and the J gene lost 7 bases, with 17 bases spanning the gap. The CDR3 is CASSKTGTVGELFF. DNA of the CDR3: TGTGCCAGCTCTAAAACAGGGACCGTCGGGGAGCTGTTTTTT.

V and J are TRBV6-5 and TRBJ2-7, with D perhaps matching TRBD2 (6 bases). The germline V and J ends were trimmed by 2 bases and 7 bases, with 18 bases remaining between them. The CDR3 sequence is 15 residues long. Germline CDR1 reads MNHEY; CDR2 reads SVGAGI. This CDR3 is CASSYVGRGTWEQYF. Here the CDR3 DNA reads TGTGCCAGCAGTTACGTGGGACGGGGGACCTGGGAGCAGTACTTC.

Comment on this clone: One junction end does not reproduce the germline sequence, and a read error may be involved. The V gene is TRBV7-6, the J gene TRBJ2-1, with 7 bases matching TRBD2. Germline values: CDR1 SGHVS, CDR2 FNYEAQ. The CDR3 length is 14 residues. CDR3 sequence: CASGLGLGANEQFF. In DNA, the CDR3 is TGTGCCAGCGGCTTAGGACTAGGGGCGAATGAGCAGTTCTTC. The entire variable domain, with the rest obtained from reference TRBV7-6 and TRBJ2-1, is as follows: GAGVSQSPRYKVTKRGQDVALRCDPISGHVSLYWYRQALGQGPEFLTYFNYEAQQDKSGLPNDRFSAERPEGSISTLTIQRTEQRDSAMYRCASGLGLGANEQFFGPGTRLTVL.